This TCR beta chain comes out of a study of graft-versus-host responses after intestinal transplantation. Study details: The whole recipient group had anti-thymocyte globulin induction followed by tacrolimus and steroids for 2 to 3 years.

This CDR3 region has 17 residues. Germline V gene lookup returns CDR1 SGHAT and CDR2 FQNNGV. As regards this clone: Antigen specificity is unknown. An end of the junction differs from the germline gene, which may be a read error.

Assay: immunoSEQ multiplex PCR; the TCRdb copy retains only in-frame clones and omits some. The data show 49,000 or so clones, over 80% seen once. General study points: Graft-versus-host to host-versus-graft clonal ratios in allografts were high in patients with graft-donor T cell macrochimerism.

The TCR sequence derives from a human patient who received an intestinal transplant, so some T cells may come from the graft donor. V is TRBV11-2 and J is TRBJ1-6; 7 nucleotides agree with TRBD1. The material sequenced was PBMCs, taken about 790 days after a first intestinal transplant, on the day of a second. The CDR3 nucleotides are TGTGCCAGCAGCCTAGAGACAGGGCGTTGGATTTATTCACCCCTCCACTTT. It is translated as CASSLETGRWIYSPLHF.